A selection of T cell receptor beta chains follows, all from one sample in a study of T cell repertoires in cytomegalovirus infection. In TCRdb, the reads were re-called with MiXCR into one record per CDR3 protein. The sample records some 300,000 distinct CDR3 sequences, roughly a tenth being singletons. Sequencing was done on a sample of PBMCs. The receptors here all came from a human donor in good health (CMV status not recorded). Some clones in this sample may be carry-over from other donors' samples. The CDR3 runs from the conserved cysteine through the conserved F or W. D genes are given only for firm matches. Some rows mark clone size as missing; the rest say once, few, many or name a class of expanded clone.

clone_size: many
v_call: TRBV19
j_call: TRBJ1-4
d_call: -
cdr3_aa: CATSIQSSNEKLFF
cdr3_nt: TGTGCCACAAGTATACAGTCCAGTAATGAAAAACTGTTTTTT

clone_size: many
v_call: TRBV18
j_call: TRBJ2-3
d_call: TRBD2
cdr3_aa: CASSPAGGPDTQYF
cdr3_nt: TGTGCCAGCTCCCCGGCGGGGGGCCCAGATACGCAGTATTTT

clone_size: many
v_call: TRBV20-1
j_call: TRBJ2-1
d_call: -
cdr3_aa: CSAKGERQQFF
cdr3_nt: TGCAGTGCAAAGGGGGAGCGCCAGCAGTTCTTC

clone_size: few
v_call: TRBV2
j_call: TRBJ2-2
d_call: TRBD2
cdr3_aa: CASSRGENTGELFF
cdr3_nt: TGTGCCAGCAGCCGGGGGGAGAACACCGGGGAGCTGTTTTTT

clone_size: many
v_call: TRBV7-2
j_call: TRBJ1-1
d_call: -
cdr3_aa: CASSQEGGTEAFF
cdr3_nt: TGTGCCAGCAGCCAGGAGGGGGGCACTGAAGCTTTCTTT

clone_size: -
v_call: TRBV7-9
j_call: TRBJ2-2
d_call: -
cdr3_aa: CASSSRWGNTGELFF
cdr3_nt: TGTGCCAGCAGCTCCAGATGGGGGAACACCGGGGAGCTGTTTTTT

clone_size: many
v_call: TRBV20-1
j_call: TRBJ1-5
d_call: TRBD1
cdr3_aa: CSAYGQASNQPQHF
cdr3_nt: TGCAGTGCCTACGGACAGGCTAGCAATCAGCCCCAGCATTTT

clone_size: many
v_call: TRBV28
j_call: TRBJ1-2
d_call: TRBD1
cdr3_aa: CASSFGIPGQGHGYTF
cdr3_nt: TGTGCCAGCAGTTTTGGGATACCGGGACAGGGACATGGCTACACCTTC

clone_size: few
v_call: TRBV5-1
j_call: TRBJ1-1
d_call: TRBD1
cdr3_aa: CASSSTGGVAEAFF
cdr3_nt: TGCGCCAGCAGCTCTACAGGGGGGGTGGCTGAAGCTTTCTTT

clone_size: many
v_call: TRBV29-1
j_call: TRBJ1-2
d_call: -
cdr3_aa: CSVVGQRHGYTF
cdr3_nt: TGCAGCGTTGTCGGACAGCGCCATGGCTACACCTTC

clone_size: many
v_call: TRBV6-2/TRBV6-3
j_call: TRBJ1-2
d_call: -
cdr3_aa: CASSLRITSLNYGYTF
cdr3_nt: TGTGCCAGCAGTTTAAGGATAACGAGTCTTAACTATGGCTACACCTTC

clone_size: many
v_call: TRBV7-9
j_call: TRBJ1-2
d_call: TRBD1
cdr3_aa: CASSPGQGAFYGYTF
cdr3_nt: TGTGCCAGCAGCCCCGGACAGGGGGCGTTCTATGGCTACACCTTC

clone_size: many
v_call: TRBV5-5
j_call: TRBJ1-2
d_call: -
cdr3_aa: CASSLVRGARNGYTF
cdr3_nt: TGTGCCAGCAGCTTGGTTAGGGGGGCGCGGAATGGCTACACCTTC

clone_size: many
v_call: TRBV4-1
j_call: TRBJ1-2
d_call: -
cdr3_aa: CASSQALPQVARENYGYTF
cdr3_nt: TGCGCCAGCAGCCAAGCCCTTCCTCAAGTAGCCCGTGAAAACTATGGCTACACCTTC

clone_size: few
v_call: TRBV2
j_call: TRBJ2-3
d_call: -
cdr3_aa: CASSEALAVGNTDTQYF
cdr3_nt: TGTGCCAGCAGTGAAGCGCTTGCGGTAGGGAACACAGATACGCAGTATTTT

clone_size: many
v_call: TRBV23-1
j_call: TRBJ1-5
d_call: TRBD1
cdr3_aa: CASSHHGQGSNQPQHF
cdr3_nt: TGCGCCAGCAGTCACCACGGACAGGGAAGCAATCAGCCCCAGCATTTT

clone_size: many
v_call: TRBV20-1
j_call: TRBJ2-1
d_call: -
cdr3_aa: CSARPSGPSYNEQFF
cdr3_nt: TGCAGTGCTAGACCTTCGGGACCATCCTACAATGAGCAGTTCTTC

clone_size: -
v_call: TRBV3-1
j_call: TRBJ2-2
d_call: TRBD2
cdr3_aa: CASSLGLAGLNTGELFF
cdr3_nt: TGTGCCAGCAGCCTGGGACTAGCGGGCTTGAACACCGGGGAGCTGTTTTTT

clone_size: -
v_call: TRBV6-5
j_call: TRBJ2-3
d_call: -
cdr3_aa: CASSYPGGLSTDTQYF
cdr3_nt: TGTGCCAGCAGTTACCCGGGCGGGTTGAGCACAGATACGCAGTATTTT

clone_size: -
v_call: TRBV29-1
j_call: TRBJ1-1
d_call: TRBD1
cdr3_aa: CSVDPGQITEAFF
cdr3_nt: TGCAGCGTGGACCCGGGACAGATTACTGAAGCTTTCTTT

clone_size: many
v_call: TRBV7-9
j_call: TRBJ2-5
d_call: -
cdr3_aa: CASSIMRIPETQYF
cdr3_nt: TGTGCCAGCAGCATTATGCGAATCCCGGAGACCCAGTACTTC

clone_size: -
v_call: TRBV15
j_call: TRBJ2-7
d_call: -
cdr3_aa: CATSRVSTYEQYF
cdr3_nt: TGTGCCACCAGCAGAGTTTCTACCTACGAGCAGTACTTC

clone_size: many
v_call: TRBV2
j_call: TRBJ1-1
d_call: -
cdr3_aa: CASQRSYTPEAFF
cdr3_nt: TGTGCCAGCCAGAGATCGTATACTCCTGAAGCTTTCTTT

clone_size: many
v_call: TRBV5-6
j_call: TRBJ1-1
d_call: -
cdr3_aa: CASSLFRGRNTEAFF
cdr3_nt: TGTGCCAGCAGCTTGTTCCGGGGACGTAACACTGAAGCTTTCTTT

clone_size: many
v_call: TRBV7-6
j_call: TRBJ1-2
d_call: TRBD1
cdr3_aa: CASSLTGGAGGYTF
cdr3_nt: TGTGCCAGCAGTCTCACAGGGGGCGCCGGTGGCTACACCTTC

clone_size: many
v_call: TRBV6-1
j_call: TRBJ2-1
d_call: TRBD2
cdr3_aa: CASSEWGGLAGDEQFF
cdr3_nt: TGTGCCAGCAGTGAATGGGGGGGACTAGCGGGGGATGAGCAGTTCTTC

clone_size: many
v_call: TRBV20-1
j_call: TRBJ2-5
d_call: TRBD2
cdr3_aa: CSARPTSRLTLQYF
cdr3_nt: TGCAGTGCTAGACCGACTAGCCGCCTTACTTTGCAGTACTTC

clone_size: many
v_call: TRBV7-2
j_call: TRBJ2-3
d_call: -
cdr3_aa: CASSLAQGTDTQYF
cdr3_nt: TGTGCCAGCAGCTTAGCTCAGGGTACAGATACGCAGTATTTT

clone_size: many
v_call: TRBV9
j_call: TRBJ1-1
d_call: -
cdr3_aa: CASSLRESANTEAFF
cdr3_nt: TGTGCCAGCAGCCTCAGGGAGTCGGCGAACACTGAAGCTTTCTTT

clone_size: many
v_call: TRBV7-2
j_call: TRBJ2-7
d_call: -
cdr3_aa: CASSLGFNEQYF
cdr3_nt: TGTGCCAGCAGCTTGGGGTTCAACGAGCAGTACTTC

clone_size: -
v_call: TRBV24-1
j_call: TRBJ2-3
d_call: -
cdr3_aa: CATSAASASRYF
cdr3_nt: TGTGCCACCAGCGCCGCATCGGCTTCGCGATATTTT

clone_size: many
v_call: TRBV29-1
j_call: TRBJ1-1
d_call: -
cdr3_aa: CSVGDGPWTEAFF
cdr3_nt: TGCAGCGTTGGGGACGGGCCCTGGACTGAAGCTTTCTTT

clone_size: many
v_call: TRBV7-2
j_call: TRBJ2-1
d_call: TRBD2
cdr3_aa: CASSLLPPGGPNEQFF
cdr3_nt: TGTGCCAGCAGCTTACTTCCCCCGGGGGGGCCCAATGAGCAGTTCTTC